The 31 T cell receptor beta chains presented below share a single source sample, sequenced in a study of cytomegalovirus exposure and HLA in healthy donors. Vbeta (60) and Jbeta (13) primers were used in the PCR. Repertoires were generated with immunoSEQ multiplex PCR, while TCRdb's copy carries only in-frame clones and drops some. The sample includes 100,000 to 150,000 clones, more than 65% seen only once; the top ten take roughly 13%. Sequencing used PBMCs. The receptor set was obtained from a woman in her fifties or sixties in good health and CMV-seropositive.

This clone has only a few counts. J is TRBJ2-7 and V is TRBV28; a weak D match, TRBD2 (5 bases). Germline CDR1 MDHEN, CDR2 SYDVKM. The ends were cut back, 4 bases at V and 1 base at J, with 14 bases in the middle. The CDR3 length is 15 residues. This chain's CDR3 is CASSSTGLTSYEQYF. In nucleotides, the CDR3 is TGTGCCAGCAGTTCAACCGGACTGACGTCCTACGAGCAGTACTTC.

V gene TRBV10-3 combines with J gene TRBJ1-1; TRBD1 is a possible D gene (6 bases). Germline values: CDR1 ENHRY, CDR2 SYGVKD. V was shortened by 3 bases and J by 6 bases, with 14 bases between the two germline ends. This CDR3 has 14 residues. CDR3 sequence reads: CAISEPLEGAEAFF. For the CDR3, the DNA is TGTGCCATCAGTGAACCCCTTGAGGGGGCTGAAGCTTTCTTT.

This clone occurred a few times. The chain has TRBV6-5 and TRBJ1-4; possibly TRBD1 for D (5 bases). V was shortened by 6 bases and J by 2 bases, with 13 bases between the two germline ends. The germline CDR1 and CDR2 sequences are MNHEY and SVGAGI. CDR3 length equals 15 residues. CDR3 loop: CASRRTRVTNEKLFF. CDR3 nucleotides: TGTGCCAGCAGGCGGACAAGAGTGACTAATGAAAAACTGTTTTTT.

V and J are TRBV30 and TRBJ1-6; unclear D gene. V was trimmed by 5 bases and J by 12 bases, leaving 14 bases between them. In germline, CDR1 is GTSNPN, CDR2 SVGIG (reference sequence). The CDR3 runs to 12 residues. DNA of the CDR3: TGTGCCTGGGGACGTCCTAGCTTACCCCTCCACTTT. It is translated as CAWGRPSLPLHF.

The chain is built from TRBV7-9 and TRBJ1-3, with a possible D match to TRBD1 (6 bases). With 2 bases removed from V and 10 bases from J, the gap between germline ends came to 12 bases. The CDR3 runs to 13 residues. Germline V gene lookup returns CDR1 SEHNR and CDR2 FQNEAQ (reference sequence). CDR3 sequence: CASSLRTEWTIYF. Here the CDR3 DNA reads TGTGCCAGCAGCTTACGGACAGAATGGACCATATATTTT.

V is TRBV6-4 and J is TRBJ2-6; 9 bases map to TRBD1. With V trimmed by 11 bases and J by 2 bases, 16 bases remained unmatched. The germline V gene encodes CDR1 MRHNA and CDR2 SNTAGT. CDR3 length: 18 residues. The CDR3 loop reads CARRGGDRVLTGANVLTF. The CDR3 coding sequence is TGTGCCCGTCGAGGGGGGGACAGGGTACTGACTGGGGCCAACGTCCTGACTTTC.

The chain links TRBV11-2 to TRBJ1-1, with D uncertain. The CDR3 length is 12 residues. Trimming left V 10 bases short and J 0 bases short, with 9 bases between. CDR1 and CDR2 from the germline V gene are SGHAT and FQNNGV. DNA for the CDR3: TGTGCCACTTCACTAATGAACACTGAAGCTTTCTTT. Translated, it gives CATSLMNTEAFF.

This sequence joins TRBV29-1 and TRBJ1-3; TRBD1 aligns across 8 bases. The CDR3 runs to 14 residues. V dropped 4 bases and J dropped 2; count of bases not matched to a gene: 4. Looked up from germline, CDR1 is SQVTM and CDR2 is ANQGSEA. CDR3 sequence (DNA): TGCAGCGTTGGTAAACAGGGGGCTGGAAACACCATATATTTT. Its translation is CSVGKQGAGNTIYF.

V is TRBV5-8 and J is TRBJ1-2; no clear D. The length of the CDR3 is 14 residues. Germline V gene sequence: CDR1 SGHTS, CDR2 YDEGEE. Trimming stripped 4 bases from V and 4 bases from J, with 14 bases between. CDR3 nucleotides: TGTGCCAGCAGCCCCTATAACCACCTCTATGGCTACACCTTC. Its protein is CASSPYNHLYGYTF.

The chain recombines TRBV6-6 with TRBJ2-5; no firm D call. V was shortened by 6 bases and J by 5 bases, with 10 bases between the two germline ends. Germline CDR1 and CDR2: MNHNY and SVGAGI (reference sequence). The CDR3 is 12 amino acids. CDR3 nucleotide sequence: TGTGCCAGCAGATTAGCCCCGGAGACCCAGTACTTC. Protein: CASRLAPETQYF.

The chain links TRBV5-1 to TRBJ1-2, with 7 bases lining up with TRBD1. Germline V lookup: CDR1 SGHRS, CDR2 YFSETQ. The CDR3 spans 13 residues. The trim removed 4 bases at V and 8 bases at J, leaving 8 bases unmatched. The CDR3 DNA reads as TGCGCCAGCAGCCCACAGGCAGGGGGAGGCTACACCTTC. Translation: CASSPQAGGGYTF.

The DNA of the CDR3 is TGTGCCAGCAGCTTAGTTAGGGGAACCTACAATGAGCAGTTCTTC. It yields the protein CASSLVRGTYNEQFF. V and J are TRBV7-9 and TRBJ2-1; tentative D call: TRBD1 (5 bases). Trimming removed 1 base at V and 2 bases at J, with 9 bases between. CDR1 is SEHNR, CDR2 FQNEAQ, per germline (reference sequence). The length of the CDR3 is 15 residues.

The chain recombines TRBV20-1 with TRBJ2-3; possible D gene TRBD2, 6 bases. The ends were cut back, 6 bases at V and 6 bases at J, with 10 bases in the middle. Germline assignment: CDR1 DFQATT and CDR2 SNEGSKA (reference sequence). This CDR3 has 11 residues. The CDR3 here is CSAGRGDTQYF. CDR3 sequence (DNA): TGCAGTGCCGGACGGGGGGATACGCAGTATTTT.

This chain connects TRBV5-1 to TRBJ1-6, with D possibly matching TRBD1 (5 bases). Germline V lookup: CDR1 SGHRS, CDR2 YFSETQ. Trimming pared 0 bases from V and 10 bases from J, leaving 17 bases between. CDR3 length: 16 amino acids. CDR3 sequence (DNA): TGCGCCAGCAGCTTGGAGGGCAGGGCCTTTACCTCACCCCTCCACTTT. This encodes CASSLEGRAFTSPLHF.

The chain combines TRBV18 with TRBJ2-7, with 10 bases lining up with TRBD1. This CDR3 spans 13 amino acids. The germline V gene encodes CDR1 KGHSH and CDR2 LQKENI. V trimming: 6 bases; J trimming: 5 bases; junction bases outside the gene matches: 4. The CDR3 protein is CASSPGQGNEQYF. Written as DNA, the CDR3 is TGTGCCAGCTCGCCGGGACAGGGGAACGAGCAGTACTTC.

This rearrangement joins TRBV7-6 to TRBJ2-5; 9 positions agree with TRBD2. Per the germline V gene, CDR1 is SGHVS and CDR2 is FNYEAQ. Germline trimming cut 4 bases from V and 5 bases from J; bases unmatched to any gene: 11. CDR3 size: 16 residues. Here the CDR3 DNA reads TGTGCCAGCAGCTCTAGCGGGACTACCCTGGCGGAGACCCAGTACTTC. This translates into CASSSSGTTLAETQYF.

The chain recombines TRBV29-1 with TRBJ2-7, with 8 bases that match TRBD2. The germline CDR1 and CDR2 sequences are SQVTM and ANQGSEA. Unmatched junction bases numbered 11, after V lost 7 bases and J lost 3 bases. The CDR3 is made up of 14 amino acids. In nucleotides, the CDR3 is TGCAGCGCCTCGGATCCCGGGACTAGCTACGAGCAGTACTTC. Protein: CSASDPGTSYEQYF.

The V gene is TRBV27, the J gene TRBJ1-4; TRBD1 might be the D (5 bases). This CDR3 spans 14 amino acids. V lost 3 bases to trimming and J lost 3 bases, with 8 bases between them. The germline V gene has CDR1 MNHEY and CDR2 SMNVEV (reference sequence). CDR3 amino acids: CASSFAGPNEKLFF. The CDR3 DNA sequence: TGTGCCAGCAGTTTCGCAGGGCCTAATGAAAAACTGTTTTTT. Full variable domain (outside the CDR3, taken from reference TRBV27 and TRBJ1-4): EAQVTQNPRYLITVTGKKLTVTCSQNMNHEYMSWYRQDPGLGLRQIYYSMNVEVTDKGDVPEGYKVSRKEKRNFPLILESPSPNQTSLYFCASSFAGPNEKLFFGSGTQLSVL.

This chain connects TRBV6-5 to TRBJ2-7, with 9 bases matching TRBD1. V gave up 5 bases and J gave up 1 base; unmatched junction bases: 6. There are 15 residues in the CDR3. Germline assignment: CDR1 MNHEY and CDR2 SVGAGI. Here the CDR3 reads CASSSTGTGSYEQYF. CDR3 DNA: TGTGCCAGCAGTAGCACCGGGACAGGGTCCTACGAGCAGTACTTC.

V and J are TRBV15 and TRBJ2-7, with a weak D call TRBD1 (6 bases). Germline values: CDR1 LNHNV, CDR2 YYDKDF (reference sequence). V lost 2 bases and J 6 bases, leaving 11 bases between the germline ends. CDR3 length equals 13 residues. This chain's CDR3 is CATSRYGTTEQYF. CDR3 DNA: TGTGCCACCAGCAGATACGGGACAACCGAGCAGTACTTC.

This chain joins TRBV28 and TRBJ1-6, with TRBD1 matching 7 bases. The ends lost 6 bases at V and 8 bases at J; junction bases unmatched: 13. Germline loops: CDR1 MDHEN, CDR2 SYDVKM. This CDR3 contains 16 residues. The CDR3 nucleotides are TGTGCCAGCAGAATCTCCTCAGGGGGATTATATTCACCCCTCCACTTT. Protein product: CASRISSGGLYSPLHF.

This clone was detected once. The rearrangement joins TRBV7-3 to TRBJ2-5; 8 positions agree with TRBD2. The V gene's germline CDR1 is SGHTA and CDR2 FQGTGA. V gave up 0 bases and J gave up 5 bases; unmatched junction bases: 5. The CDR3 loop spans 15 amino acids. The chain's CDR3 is CASSLTAGGGETQYF. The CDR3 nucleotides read TGTGCCAGCAGCTTAACGGCGGGAGGAGGGGAGACCCAGTACTTC.

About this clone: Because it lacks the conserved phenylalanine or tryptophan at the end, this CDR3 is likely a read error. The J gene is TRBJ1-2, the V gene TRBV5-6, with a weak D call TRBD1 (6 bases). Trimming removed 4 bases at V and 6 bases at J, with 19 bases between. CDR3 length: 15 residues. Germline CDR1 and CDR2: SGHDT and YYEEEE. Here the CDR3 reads CASSPRDTTLHGYTS. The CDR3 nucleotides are TGTGCCAGCAGCCCCCGGGACACTACCTTGCATGGCTACACCTCC.

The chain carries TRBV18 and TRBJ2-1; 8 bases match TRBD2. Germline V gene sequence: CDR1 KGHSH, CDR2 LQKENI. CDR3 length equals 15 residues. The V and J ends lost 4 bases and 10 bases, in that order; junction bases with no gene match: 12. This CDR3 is CASSLPRGGRGEQFF. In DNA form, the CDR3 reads TGTGCCAGCTCACTCCCCCGGGGGGGCCGGGGCGAGCAGTTCTTC.

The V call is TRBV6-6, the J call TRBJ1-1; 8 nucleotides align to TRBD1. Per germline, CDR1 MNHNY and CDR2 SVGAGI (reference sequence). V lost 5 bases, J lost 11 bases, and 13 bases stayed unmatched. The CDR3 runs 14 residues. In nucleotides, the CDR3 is TGTGCCAGCAGTCCCCGGACAGGGAAAGAAAGGGCTTTCTTT. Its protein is CASSPRTGKERAFF.

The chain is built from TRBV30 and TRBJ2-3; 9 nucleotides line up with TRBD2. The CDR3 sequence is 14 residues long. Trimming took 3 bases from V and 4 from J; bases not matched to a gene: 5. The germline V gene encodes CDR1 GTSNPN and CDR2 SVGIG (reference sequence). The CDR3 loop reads CAWSRLAASDTQYF. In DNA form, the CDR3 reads TGTGCCTGGAGCCGACTAGCGGCCTCAGATACGCAGTATTTT.

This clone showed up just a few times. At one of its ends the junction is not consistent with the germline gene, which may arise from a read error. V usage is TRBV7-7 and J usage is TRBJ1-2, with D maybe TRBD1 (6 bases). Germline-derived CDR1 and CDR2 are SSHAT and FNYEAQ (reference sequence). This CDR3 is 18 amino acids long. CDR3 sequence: CASSSGGQPRSISYGYTF. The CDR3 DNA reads TGTGCTAGCAGCTCCGGAGGACAGCCGAGATCTATAAGCTATGGCTACACCTTC.

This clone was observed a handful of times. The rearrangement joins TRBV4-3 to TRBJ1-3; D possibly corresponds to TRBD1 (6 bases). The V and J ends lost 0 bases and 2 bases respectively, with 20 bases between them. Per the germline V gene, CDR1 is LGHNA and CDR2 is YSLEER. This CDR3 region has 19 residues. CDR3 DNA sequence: TGCGCCAGCAGCCAAGACCTCGACAGTCAGGGGCCGCCTGGAAACACCATATATTTT. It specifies CASSQDLDSQGPPGNTIYF.

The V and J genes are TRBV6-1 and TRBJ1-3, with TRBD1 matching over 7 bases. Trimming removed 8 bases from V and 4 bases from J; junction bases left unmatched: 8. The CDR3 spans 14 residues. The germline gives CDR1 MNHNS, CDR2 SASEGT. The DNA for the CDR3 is TGTGCCAGCGCAACAGGGGTGAGAGGAAACACCATATATTTT. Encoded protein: CASATGVRGNTIYF.

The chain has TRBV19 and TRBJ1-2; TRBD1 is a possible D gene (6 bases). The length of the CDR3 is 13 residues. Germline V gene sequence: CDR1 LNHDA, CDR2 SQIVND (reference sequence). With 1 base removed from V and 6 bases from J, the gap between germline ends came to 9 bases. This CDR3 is CASSIGGLDGYTF. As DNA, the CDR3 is TGTGCCAGTAGTATAGGGGGGCTGGATGGCTACACCTTC. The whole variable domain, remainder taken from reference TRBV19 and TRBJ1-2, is DGGITQSPKYLFRKEGQNVTLSCEQNLNHDAMYWYRQDPGQGLRLIYYSQIVNDFQKGDIAEGYSVSREKKESFPLTVTSAQKNPTAFYLCASSIGGLDGYTFGSGTRLTVV.

The DNA of the CDR3 is TGTGCCAGCAGCGCCCGGACAGGGACTAATGAAAAACTGTTTTTT. This translates into CASSARTGTNEKLFF. The V gene is TRBV7-2, the J gene TRBJ1-4; 8 bases are shared with TRBD1. Looked up from germline, CDR1 is SGHTA and CDR2 is FQGNSA. With 5 bases clipped from V and 2 bases from J, the junction kept 4 bases outside the gene matches. The CDR3 sequence is 15 residues long.